This T cell receptor beta chain was sequenced for a study of T cell repertoires in cytomegalovirus infection. TCRdb reprocessed the reads with MiXCR, giving one entry per CDR3 protein. The sample lists 450,000 to 550,000 distinct CDR3 sequences; about 15% were seen once. In this sample, this clonotype turned up many times. Its antigen is currently unknown. Whole-study findings and limits: In two of eight donors, the top clonotype was HLA-C-restricted CMV-specific. Summed public TCR beta family frequency identified CMV carriers bearing the relevant HLA.

The CDR3 is 13 residues long. V lost 4 bases and J lost 3, with 9 bases in between. Germline-derived CDR1 and CDR2 are SEHNR and FQNEAQ (reference sequence). This TCR was recovered from a human donor in good health (CMV status not recorded). Some clones in this sample may be carry-over from other donors' samples. The genes are TRBV7-9 and TRBJ2-5; D remains ambiguous. Sequences were obtained from CD8+ T cells from PBMCs. The CDR3, as DNA: TGTGCCAGCAGCTCCCGGGTTAAAGAGACCCAGTACTTC. The encoded protein is CASSSRVKETQYF. Looking up the rest from reference TRBV7-9 and TRBJ2-5 gives the full variable domain: DTGVSQNPRHKITKRGQNVTFRCDPISEHNRLYWYRQTLGQGPEFLTYFQNEAQLEKSRLLSDRFSAERPKGSFSTLEIQRTEQGDSAMYLCASSSRVKETQYFGPGTRLLVL.